This T cell receptor (beta chain) was identified during a study of T cell repertoires in cytomegalovirus infection. Trimming removed 3 bases at V and 6 bases at J, with 10 bases between. The CDR3 is made up of 13 amino acids. Germline V gene lookup returns CDR1 SGHTA and CDR2 FQGNSA. TCRdb independently ran MiXCR on the reads; one entry per CDR3 protein. This table holds about 770,000 distinct CDR3 sequences, almost 30% found once. This clonotype was detected ten times or more. The antigen is undetermined. Study-wide findings and caveats: CMV carriers with the relevant HLA were identified by cumulative public TCR beta family frequency.

The V and J genes are TRBV7-2 and TRBJ2-3; D gene uncertain. This specimen consisted of cultured CD8+ T cells from PBMCs, obtained from culture after CMV antigen stimulation. The sequence was obtained from a human donor in good health (CMV status not recorded). Some clones in this sample may be carry-over from other donors' samples. CDR3: CASSFPLVDTQYF. The DNA for the CDR3 is TGTGCCAGCAGCTTTCCCTTAGTGGATACGCAGTATTTT.